This T cell receptor beta chain was observed in a study of shared clonotypes between healthy human individuals. TCRdb's table, derived via immunoSEQ multiplex PCR, lists solely in-frame clones and lacks some. Of roughly 400,000 clones in the sample, 95% to 97% were seen once. As for this clone: Its target is not known.

From germline, CDR1 is MNHEY and CDR2 SMNVEV (reference sequence). Trimming took off 3 bases at V and 2 bases at J, with 14 bases between the two ends. The CDR3 loop spans 15 amino acids. General study points: Sequencing depth was expected to affect clonotype sharing among donors. Sampling was confined to blood; repertoires within tissues likely differ. Few donors restricted represented genetic and exposure-history diversity.

The sample taken for sequencing was memory CD8+ T cells sorted from blood. Subset in this sample: CD45RO+ cells pooled with CCR7-negative TemRA cells. The TCR was taken from a man aged 25-45 years in good health. The chain combines TRBV27 with TRBJ2-7; D remains unclear. The CDR3 spells CASSFSYSPAYEQYF. As DNA, the CDR3 is TGTGCCAGCAGTTTCTCTTACAGTCCAGCCTACGAGCAGTACTTC.